This TCR beta chain was recovered during a study of T cell changes during pregnancy in multiple sclerosis. Profiling relied on immunoSEQ multiplex PCR, and the TCRdb table lists in-frame clones only, not all of them. The sample holds roughly 11,000 clones, approximately 84% seen once. This CDR3 is built from 14 residues. Trimming at V came to 6 bases and at J to 7 bases, leaving 6 bases not matched to a gene. Germline V gives CDR1 MNHEY, CDR2 SVGAGI. This chain connects TRBV6-5 to TRBJ1-6; 7 nucleotides align to TRBD1. This receptor was obtained from a female donor in good health, enrolled as a control in a pregnancy study. This specimen consisted of CD8+ T cells from peripheral blood mononuclear cells, obtained after pregnancy. The CDR3 spells CASSPRDSNSPLHF. The CDR3 DNA reads as TGTGCCAGCAGCCCCCGGGACAGCAATTCACCCCTCCACTTT.